The 14 T cell receptor beta chains below come from one sample, sequenced in a study of blood T cell repertoires in COVID-19. TCRdb's table, derived via immunoSEQ multiplex PCR, lists solely in-frame clones and lacks some. The table records tens of thousands of clones, 65% to 80% of them present only once. Sequencing used peripheral blood. The receptor source for this set is a man aged 30-40 years with COVID-19, enrolled during active disease.

The V call is TRBV4-2, the J call TRBJ2-2, with 11 bases identical to TRBD2. J lost 4 bases, V lost 3 bases, and 7 bases had no gene match. Germline V lookup: CDR1 LGHNA, CDR2 YNFKEQ. CDR3 length: 17 residues. This CDR3 reads CASSQISGGAGTGELFF. CDR3 nucleotide sequence: TGTGCCAGCAGCCAGATTAGCGGGGGGGCTGGCACCGGGGAGCTGTTTTTT.

Only one count was recorded for this clone. The chain has TRBV11-1 and TRBJ2-1; 7 bases match TRBD2. The CDR3 length is 14 residues. Losses at the gene ends were 3 bases for V and 7 bases for J; bases not matched to a gene: 6. Germline V gene data show CDR1 as SGHAT and CDR2 as FQDESV (reference sequence). The CDR3 spells CASSFPSGWNEQFF. The DNA of the CDR3 is TGTGCCAGCAGCTTCCCTAGCGGCTGGAATGAGCAGTTCTTC.

V and J are TRBV28 and TRBJ2-6; 9 nucleotides align to TRBD1. Germline loops: CDR1 MDHEN, CDR2 SYDVKM. Trimming took 6 bases from V and 0 from J; bases not matched to a gene: 9. The CDR3 contains 18 residues. The CDR3 region is CASRSTGTGYSGANVLTF. CDR3 bases: TGTGCCAGCAGGTCGACCGGGACAGGGTACTCTGGGGCCAACGTCCTGACTTTC.

This chain uses TRBV4-2 with TRBJ2-7; TRBD1 agrees at 9 bases. The J segment lost 0 bases and the V segment lost 2 bases, leaving 8 bases of the junction unmatched. The CDR3 spans 17 residues. Germline CDR1 and CDR2: LGHNA and YNFKEQ. The DNA for the CDR3 is TGTGCCAGCAGCCAATCTTTTACAGGGGGCCCCTCCTACGAGCAGTACTTC. Protein sequence: CASSQSFTGGPSYEQYF.

Concerning this clone: Compared with germline, one end of the junction differs, possibly owing to a read error. The chain employs TRBV12-3 or TRBV12-4 and TRBJ2-4; 8 bases map to TRBD2. CDR3 length: 12 amino acids. The CDR3 reads CASRTSGGPPSF. In DNA form, the CDR3 reads TGTGCCAGCAGAACTTCGGGGGGGCCACCTAGCTTC.

This chain connects TRBV5-1 to TRBJ1-1; 12 bases line up with TRBD1. The germline V gene has CDR1 SGHRS and CDR2 YFSETQ. The J segment lost 3 bases and the V segment lost 4 bases, leaving 16 bases of the junction unmatched. This CDR3 is 19 amino acids long. This chain's CDR3 is CASSPGRPGQGAKDTEAFF. CDR3 DNA sequence: TGCGCCAGCAGCCCGGGTAGGCCGGGACAGGGGGCTAAGGACACTGAAGCTTTCTTT.

The rearrangement uses TRBV6-5 and TRBJ2-5; D may be TRBD1 (6 bases). This CDR3 has 14 residues. Per germline, CDR1 MNHEY and CDR2 SVGAGI. Trimming cost V 4 bases and J 5 bases, with 14 bases left between them. In DNA form, the CDR3 reads TGTGCCAGCAGTTCAACCAGGGGCAAGGAGACCCAGTACTTC. Its translation is CASSSTRGKETQYF.

The chain employs TRBV4-1 and TRBJ2-5; D is perhaps TRBD1 (5 bases). The CDR3 length is 15 residues. Per the germline V gene, CDR1 is MGHRA and CDR2 is YSYEKL. V lost 0 bases, J lost 5 bases, and 13 bases lay in between. CDR3 in amino acids: CASSQEGRVWETQYF. For the CDR3, the DNA is TGCGCCAGCAGCCAAGAAGGCAGGGTATGGGAGACCCAGTACTTC.

The J gene is TRBJ2-7, the V gene TRBV11-1; 7 bases are a match to TRBD2. V lost 6 bases and J lost 4; bases outside the gene matches: 9. The CDR3 is 14 residues long. Germline-derived CDR1 and CDR2 are SGHAT and FQDESV (reference sequence). CDR3 bases: TGTGCCAGCAGAAAACAGTTCGGGGGGTACGAGCAGTACTTC. This gives the protein CASRKQFGGYEQYF.

V is TRBV19 and J is TRBJ1-4; 7 bases align to TRBD1. This CDR3 is 14 amino acids long. Germline V CDR1 and CDR2: LNHDA, SQIVND (reference sequence). After removal of 4 bases from V and 7 bases from J, the junction contained 6 bases not matched to a gene. CDR3 nucleotides: TGTGCCAGTAGTAACGGACAGGAAGCTGAAAAACTGTTTTTT. The encoded protein is CASSNGQEAEKLFF.

V is TRBV7-8 and J is TRBJ2-7; TRBD2 matches at 8 bases. Germline assignment: CDR1 SGHVS and CDR2 FQNEAQ. V was clipped by 2 bases and J by 4 bases; unmatched bases: 13. The CDR3 is made up of 17 amino acids. As DNA, the CDR3 is TGTGCCAGCAGCTTACAAAACCCGGCGGGGGGAGAGTACGAGCAGTACTTC. It specifies CASSLQNPAGGEYEQYF. The variable domain in full, completed from reference TRBV7-8 and TRBJ2-7, reads GAGVSQSPRYKVAKRGQDVALRCDPISGHVSLFWYQQALGQGPEFLTYFQNEAQLDKSGLPSDRFFAERPEGSVSTLKIQRTQQEDSAVYLCASSLQNPAGGEYEQYFGPGTRLTVT.

This chain joins TRBV19 and TRBJ2-2; no reliable D call. This CDR3 is built from 13 residues. Germline V lookup: CDR1 LNHDA, CDR2 SQIVND (reference sequence). The V end was cut by 8 bases, the J end by 8 bases, with 15 bases between. CDR3 in amino acids: CASGENPRGELFF. In nucleotides, the CDR3 is TGTGCCAGTGGAGAAAACCCCCGAGGGGAGCTGTTTTTT.

The chain has TRBV29-1 and TRBJ2-1; 7 positions agree with TRBD1. The V gene's germline CDR1 is SQVTM and CDR2 ANQGSEA. The junction had 7 bases not matched to a gene; V was cut back by 4 bases and J by 7 bases. This CDR3 is 13 amino acids long. The CDR3 DNA follows: TGCAGCGTTGGACAGGGAGAGTGGAATGAGCAGTTCTTC. Translation: CSVGQGEWNEQFF.

The chain recombines TRBV5-1 with TRBJ2-3; D is undetermined. CDR3 length equals 16 residues. Trimming cost V 2 bases and J 6 bases, with 19 bases left between them. Germline loops: CDR1 SGHRS, CDR2 YFSETQ. CDR3 DNA: TGCGCCAGCAGCTTCGACGGAGCAACCTACGGCGATACGCAGTATTTT. Its protein product is CASSFDGATYGDTQYF. Full variable domain (missing parts from reference TRBV5-1 and TRBJ2-3): KAGVTQTPRYLIKTRGQQVTLSCSPISGHRSVSWYQQTPGQGLQFLFEYFSETQRNKGNFPGRFSGRQFSNSRSEMNVSTLELGDSALYLCASSFDGATYGDTQYFGPGTRLTVL.